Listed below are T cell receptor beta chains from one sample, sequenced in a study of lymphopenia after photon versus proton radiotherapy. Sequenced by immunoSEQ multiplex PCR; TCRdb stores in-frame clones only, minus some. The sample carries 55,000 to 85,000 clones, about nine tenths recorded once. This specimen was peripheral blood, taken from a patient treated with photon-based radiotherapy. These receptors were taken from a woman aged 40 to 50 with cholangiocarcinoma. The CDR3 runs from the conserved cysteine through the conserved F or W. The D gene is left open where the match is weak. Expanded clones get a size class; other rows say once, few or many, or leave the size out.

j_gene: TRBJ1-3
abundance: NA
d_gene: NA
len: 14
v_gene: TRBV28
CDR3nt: TGTGCCAGCTCGAGGGGGGTCGACGGTAACACCATATATTTT
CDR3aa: CASSRGVDGNTIYF

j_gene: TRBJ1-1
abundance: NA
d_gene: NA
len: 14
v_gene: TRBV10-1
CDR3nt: TGCGCCAGCAGTGAAGGCAGAAATACAAATGAAGCTTTCTTT
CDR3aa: CASSEGRNTNEAFF

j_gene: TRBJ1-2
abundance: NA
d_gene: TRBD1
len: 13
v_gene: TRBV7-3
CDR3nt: TGTGCCAGCAGCAATGGACAGGGGTATGGCTACACCTTC
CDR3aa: CASSNGQGYGYTF

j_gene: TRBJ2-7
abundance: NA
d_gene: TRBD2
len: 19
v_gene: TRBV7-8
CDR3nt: TGTGCCAGCAGCTCCCCCGGGCTAGCGGGAGGGCCGAGCTCCTACGAGCAGTACTTC
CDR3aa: CASSSPGLAGGPSSYEQYF

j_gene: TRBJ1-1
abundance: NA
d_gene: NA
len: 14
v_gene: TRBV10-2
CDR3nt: TGCGCCAGCAAGTGGGAGGGTAGTTCCACTGAAGCTTTCTTT
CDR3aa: CASKWEGSSTEAFF

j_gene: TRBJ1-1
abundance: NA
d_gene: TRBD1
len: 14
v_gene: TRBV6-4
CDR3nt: TGTGCCAGCAGACCCGGACAGGGTGGAACTGAAGCTTTCTTT
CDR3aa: CASRPGQGGTEAFF

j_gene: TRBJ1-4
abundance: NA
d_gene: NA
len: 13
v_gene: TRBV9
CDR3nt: TGTGCCAGCAGCGTACGTCTAAATGAAAAACTGTTTTTT
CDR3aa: CASSVRLNEKLFF

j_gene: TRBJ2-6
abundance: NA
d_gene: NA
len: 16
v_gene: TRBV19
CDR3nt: TGTGCCAGTAGTATGGAGTTTAACTCTGGGGCCAACGTCCTGACTTTC
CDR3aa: CASSMEFNSGANVLTF

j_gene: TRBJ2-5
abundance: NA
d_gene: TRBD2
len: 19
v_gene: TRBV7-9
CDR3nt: TGTGCCAGCAGCTTAGCGCATACTAGCGGGGGGTCGTACCAAGAGACCCAGTACTTC
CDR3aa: CASSLAHTSGGSYQETQYF

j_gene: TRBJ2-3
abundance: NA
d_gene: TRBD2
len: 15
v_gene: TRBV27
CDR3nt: TGTGCCAGCAGCCCCTCTAGCGGGAGCACAGATACGCAGTATTTT
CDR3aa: CASSPSSGSTDTQYF

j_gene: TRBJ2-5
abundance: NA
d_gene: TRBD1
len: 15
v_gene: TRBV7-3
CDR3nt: TGTGCCAGCAGCTTAGAACCGGGACAGCAAGAGACCCAGTACTTC
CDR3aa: CASSLEPGQQETQYF

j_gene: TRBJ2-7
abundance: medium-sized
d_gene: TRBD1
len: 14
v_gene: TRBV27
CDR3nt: TGTGCCAGCAGTTTCGGACAGGGGGACTACGAGCAGTACTTC
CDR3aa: CASSFGQGDYEQYF

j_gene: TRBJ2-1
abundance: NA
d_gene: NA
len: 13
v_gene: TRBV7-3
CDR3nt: TGTGCCAGCAGCTTCAGGGATCGCAATGAGCAGTTCTTC
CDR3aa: CASSFRDRNEQFF

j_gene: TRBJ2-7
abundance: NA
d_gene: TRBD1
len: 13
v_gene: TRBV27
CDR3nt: TGTGCCAGCAGTTTAGACAGGGTAAGCGAGCAGTACTTC
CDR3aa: CASSLDRVSEQYF

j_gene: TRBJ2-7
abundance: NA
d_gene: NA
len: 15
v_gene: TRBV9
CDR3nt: TGTGCCAGCAGCCCTCCTTCCGGGACGGACTACGAGCAGTACTTC
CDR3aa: CASSPPSGTDYEQYF

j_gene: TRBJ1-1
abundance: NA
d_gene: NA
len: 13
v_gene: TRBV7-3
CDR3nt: TGTGCCAGCAGCCAAGGGGGTCTCACTGAAGCTTTCTTT
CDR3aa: CASSQGGLTEAFF

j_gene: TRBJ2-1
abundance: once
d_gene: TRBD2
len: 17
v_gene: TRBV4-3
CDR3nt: TGCGCCAGCAGCCAAGATAGGGCTAGCGGTTCCTACAATGAGCAGTTCTTC
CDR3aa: CASSQDRASGSYNEQFF

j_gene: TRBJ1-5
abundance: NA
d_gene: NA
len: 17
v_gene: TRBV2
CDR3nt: TGTGCCAGCAGCCCCTGGGGGGGAGGGTATAGCAATCAGCCCCAGCATTTT
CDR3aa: CASSPWGGGYSNQPQHF

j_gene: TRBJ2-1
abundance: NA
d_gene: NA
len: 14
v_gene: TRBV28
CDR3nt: TGTGCCAGCAGTTTCACATCTACCTACAATGAGCAGTTCTTC
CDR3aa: CASSFTSTYNEQFF

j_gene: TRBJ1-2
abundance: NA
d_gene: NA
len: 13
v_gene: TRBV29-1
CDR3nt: TGCAGCGTCCAGGCGGGGGTTAACTATGGCTACACCTTC
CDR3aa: CSVQAGVNYGYTF

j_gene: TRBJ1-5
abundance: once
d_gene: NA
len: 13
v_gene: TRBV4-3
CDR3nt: TGCGCCAGCAGCCAAGATCTGAATCAGCCCCAGCATTTT
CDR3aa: CASSQDLNQPQHF

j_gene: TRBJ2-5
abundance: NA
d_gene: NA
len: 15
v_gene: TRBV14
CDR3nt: TGTGCCAGCAGCCAAGAAAGGACCCCCGGGGAGACCCAGTACTTC
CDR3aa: CASSQERTPGETQYF

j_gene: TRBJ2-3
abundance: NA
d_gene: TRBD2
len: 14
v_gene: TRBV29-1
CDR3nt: TGCAGCGTGGGGGAAGCGGGAGTGGCAGATACGCAGTATTTT
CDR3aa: CSVGEAGVADTQYF

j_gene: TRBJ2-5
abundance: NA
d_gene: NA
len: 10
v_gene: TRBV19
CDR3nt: TGTGCCAGCGGTGGTGGGACCCAGTACTTC
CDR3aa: CASGGGTQYF

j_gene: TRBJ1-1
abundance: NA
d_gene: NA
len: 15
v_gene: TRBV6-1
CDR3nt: TGTGCCAGCACTGAGAGGTTCCTAGGGAACACTGAAGCTTTCTTT
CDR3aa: CASTERFLGNTEAFF

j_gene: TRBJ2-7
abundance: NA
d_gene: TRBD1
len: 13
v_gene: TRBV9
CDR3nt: TGTGCCAGCAGCCCGACAGGGTTGGACGAGCAGTACTTC
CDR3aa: CASSPTGLDEQYF

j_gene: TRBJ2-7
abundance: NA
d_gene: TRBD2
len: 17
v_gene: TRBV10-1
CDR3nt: TGCGCCAGCAGTGACCAACTAGCGGGGGGTCTCCTCCACGAGCAGTACTTC
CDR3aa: CASSDQLAGGLLHEQYF

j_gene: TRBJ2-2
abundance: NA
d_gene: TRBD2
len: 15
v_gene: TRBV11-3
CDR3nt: TGTGCCAGCAGCGGGACTAGCGGTAACACCGGGGAGCTGTTTTTT
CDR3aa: CASSGTSGNTGELFF

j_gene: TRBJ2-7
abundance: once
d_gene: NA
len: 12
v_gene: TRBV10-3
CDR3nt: TGTGCCATCAGTGAGGGCCCGCGGGAGCAGTACTTC
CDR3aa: CAISEGPREQYF

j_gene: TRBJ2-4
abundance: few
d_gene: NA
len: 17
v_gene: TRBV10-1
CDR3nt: TGCGCCAGCAGTGAAAATCGTCGTCCTCTAGCCAAAAACATTCAGTACTTC
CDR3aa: CASSENRRPLAKNIQYF

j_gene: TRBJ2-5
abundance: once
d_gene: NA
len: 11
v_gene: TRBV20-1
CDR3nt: TGCAGTGCGACCCCGCAAGAGACCCAGTACTTC
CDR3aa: CSATPQETQYF

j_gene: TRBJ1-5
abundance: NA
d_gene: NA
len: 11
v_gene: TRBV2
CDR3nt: TGTGCCAGCAGAGGCGCAGTCGCTCAGCATTTT
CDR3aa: CASRGAVAQHF

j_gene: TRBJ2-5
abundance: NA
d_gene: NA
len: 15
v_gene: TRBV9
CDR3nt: TGTGCCAGCAGCGTAGGACGGGTGGGACCAGAGACCCAGTACTTC
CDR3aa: CASSVGRVGPETQYF

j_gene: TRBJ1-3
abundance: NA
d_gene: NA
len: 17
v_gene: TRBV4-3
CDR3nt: TGCGCCAGCAGCCAATCTCACTTTGGGGGGTCTGGAAACACCATATATTTT
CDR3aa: CASSQSHFGGSGNTIYF

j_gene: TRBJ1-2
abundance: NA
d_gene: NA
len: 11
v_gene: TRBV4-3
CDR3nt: TGCGCCAGCAGCCAGGGGGATGGCTACACCTTC
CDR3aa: CASSQGDGYTF

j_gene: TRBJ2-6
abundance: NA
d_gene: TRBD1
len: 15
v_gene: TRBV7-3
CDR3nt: TGTGCCAGCAGCTCGACAGGGGCCGGGGCCAACGTCCTGACTTTC
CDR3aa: CASSSTGAGANVLTF

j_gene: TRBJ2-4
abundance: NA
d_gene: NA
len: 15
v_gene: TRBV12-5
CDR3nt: TGTGCTAGTGGTTTGGTAGAAGAAGGAGGGGAGAATCAGTACTTC
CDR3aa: CASGLVEEGGENQYF

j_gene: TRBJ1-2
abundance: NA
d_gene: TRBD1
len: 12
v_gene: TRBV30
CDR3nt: TGTGCCTGGGGAGGGGGCTTTGAGGGCTACACCTTC
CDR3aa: CAWGGGFEGYTF

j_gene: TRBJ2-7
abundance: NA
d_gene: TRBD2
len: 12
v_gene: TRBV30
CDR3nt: TGTGCCTGGACCTCGGGGGGATACGAGCAGTACTTC
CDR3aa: CAWTSGGYEQYF

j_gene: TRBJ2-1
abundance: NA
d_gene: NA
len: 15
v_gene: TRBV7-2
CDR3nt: TGTGCCAGCAGCTACGGGTCGGGGGCCTACAATGAGCAGTTCTTC
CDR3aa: CASSYGSGAYNEQFF

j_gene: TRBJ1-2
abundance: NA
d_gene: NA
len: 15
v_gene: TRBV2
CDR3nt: TGTGCCAGCAGGAGCACAGGTCCGCATAACTATGGCTACACCTTC
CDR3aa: CASRSTGPHNYGYTF

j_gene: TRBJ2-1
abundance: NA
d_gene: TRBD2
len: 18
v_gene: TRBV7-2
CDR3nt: TGTGCCAGCAGCTTAAGGTCGGGAGGACGGAGAAATTACAATGAGCAGTTCTTC
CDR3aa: CASSLRSGGRRNYNEQFF

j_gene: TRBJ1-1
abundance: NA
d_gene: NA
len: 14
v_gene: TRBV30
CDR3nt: TGTGCCTTCAAGGGGGGGTTTAAAGGGATTGAAGCTTTCTTT
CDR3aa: CAFKGGFKGIEAFF

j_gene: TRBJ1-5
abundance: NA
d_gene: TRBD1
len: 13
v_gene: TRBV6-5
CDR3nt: TGTGCCAGCAGACGCGGACAGGTCTCGGCCCAGCATTTT
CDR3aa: CASRRGQVSAQHF

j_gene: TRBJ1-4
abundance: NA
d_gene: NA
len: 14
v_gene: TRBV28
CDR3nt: TGTGCCAGCAGATCTCTCCGCTCTAATGAAAAACTGTTTTTT
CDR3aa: CASRSLRSNEKLFF

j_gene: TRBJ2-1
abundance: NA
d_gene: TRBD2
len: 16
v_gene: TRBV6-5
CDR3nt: TGTGCCAGCAGTTACCGCCGGGGAGCGGGGATCAATGAGCAGTTCTTC
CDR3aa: CASSYRRGAGINEQFF

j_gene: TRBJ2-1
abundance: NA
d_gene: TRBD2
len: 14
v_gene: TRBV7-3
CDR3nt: TGTGCCAGCAGCTTCCCGGGAGGGCCCAATGAGCAGTTCTTC
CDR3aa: CASSFPGGPNEQFF

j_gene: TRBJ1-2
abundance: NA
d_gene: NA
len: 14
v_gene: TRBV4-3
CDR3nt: TGCGCCAGCAGCCAAGACCCAGCACCCTATGGCTACACCTTC
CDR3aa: CASSQDPAPYGYTF

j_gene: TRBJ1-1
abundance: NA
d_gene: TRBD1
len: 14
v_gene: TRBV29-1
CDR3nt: TGCAGCGCCCTGAAGGGGGCGCAAAGCACTGAAGCTTTCTTT
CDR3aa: CSALKGAQSTEAFF

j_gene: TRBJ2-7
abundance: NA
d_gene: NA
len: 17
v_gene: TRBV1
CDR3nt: TGCACCAGCAGCCAAGTGGAGCCCCGGGCCCTAGGGTACGAGCAGTACTTC
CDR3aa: CTSSQVEPRALGYEQYF

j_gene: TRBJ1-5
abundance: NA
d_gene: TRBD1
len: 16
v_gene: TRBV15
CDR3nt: TGTGCCACCAGCGCTCGACAGGGCAAAGGCAATCAGCCCCAGCATTTT
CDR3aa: CATSARQGKGNQPQHF

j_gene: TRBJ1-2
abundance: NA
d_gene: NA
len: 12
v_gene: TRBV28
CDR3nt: TGTGCCAGCAGCGAGAGACCGCATGGCTACACCTTC
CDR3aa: CASSERPHGYTF

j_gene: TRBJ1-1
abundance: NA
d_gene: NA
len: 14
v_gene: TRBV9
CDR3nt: TGTGCCAGCAGCGGACCTACGCCGGGCACTGAAGCTTTCTTT
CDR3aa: CASSGPTPGTEAFF

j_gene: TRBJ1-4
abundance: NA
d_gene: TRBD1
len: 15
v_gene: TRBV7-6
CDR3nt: TGTGCCAGCAGCAAATGGACAGGGGCTAATGAAAAACTGTTTTTT
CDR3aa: CASSKWTGANEKLFF

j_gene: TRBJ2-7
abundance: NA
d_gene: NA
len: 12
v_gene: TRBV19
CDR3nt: TGTGCCACCGCCTCGGGGCGGAGCGAGCAGTACTTC
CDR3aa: CATASGRSEQYF

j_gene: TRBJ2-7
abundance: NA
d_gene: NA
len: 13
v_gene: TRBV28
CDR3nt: TGTGCCAGCAACTCACTCAGCTCCTACGAGCAGTACTTC
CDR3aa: CASNSLSSYEQYF

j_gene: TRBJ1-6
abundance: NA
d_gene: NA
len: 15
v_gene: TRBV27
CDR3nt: TGTGCCAGCAGTCCAAGGACAGAGGGAGCTTCACCCCTCCACTTT
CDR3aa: CASSPRTEGASPLHF

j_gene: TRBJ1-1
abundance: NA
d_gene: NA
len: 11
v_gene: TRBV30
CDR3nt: TGTGCCTCATGGAGGAGCACTGAAGCTTTCTTT
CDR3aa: CASWRSTEAFF